Presented here are 22 T cell receptor beta chains from one specimen sequenced in a study of blood T cells in healthy people across ages. With a J-beta primer mix and a sample-barcoded 5' primer, a second PCR ran about 7 to 12 cycles. In TCRdb, the 5' RACE reads were re-called with MiXCR into one record per CDR3 protein. The sample contains 1 million to 1.2 million distinct CDR3 sequences, less than 45% of which appear only once. Material: blood. These receptors originate from a man aged 18 to 35 in good health.

In nucleotides, the CDR3 is TGTGCCAGCAGTCGGTTGACAAGGGACAGCACAGATACGCAGTATTTT. Translating it yields CASSRLTRDSTDTQYF. The V call is TRBV27, the J call TRBJ2-3; D assignment may be TRBD1 or TRBD2 (5 bases each). V dropped 5 bases and J dropped 0 bases, with 15 bases sitting between them. Germline V lookup: CDR1 MNHEY, CDR2 SMNVEV (reference sequence). CDR3 size: 16 residues.

About this clonotype itself: A much larger clone differs from this one at a single base, so this may be a read error. The V call is TRBV10-3, the J call TRBJ2-1; the D gene could be TRBD1 or TRBD2 (5 bases each). The CDR3 covers 13 residues. CDR1 and CDR2 (germline): ENHRY, SYGVKD. The CDR3 DNA follows: TGTGCCATCAGGGAGTCGTCTGGGGGTGAGCAGTTCTTC. This translates into CAIRESSGGEQFF.

The genes are TRBV12-3 or TRBV12-4 and TRBJ1-2; D is uncertain. V lost 6 bases, J lost 6 bases, and 14 bases lay in between. The CDR3 extends over 13 amino acids. The CDR3 DNA follows: TGTGCCAGCAGCTGGAATAGGGTAAATGGCTACACCTTC. This encodes CASSWNRVNGYTF.

This clonotype has just a few counts. CDR3 nucleotide sequence: TGTGCCAGCAGCCATAGACAGAAGTTTACCTACAATGAGCAGTTCTTC. It translates to CASSHRQKFTYNEQFF. This chain uses TRBV3-1 with TRBJ2-1; D perhaps matches TRBD1 (5 bases). V was shortened by 3 bases and J by 2 bases, with 14 bases between the two germline ends. Germline V gene sequence: CDR1 LGHDT, CDR2 YNNKEL (reference sequence). The CDR3 has 16 residues.

As concerns this clonotype: The junction does not match germline at one end; this may be a read error. The V and J genes are TRBV6-2 or TRBV6-3 and TRBJ2-1; D remains ambiguous. The CDR3 sequence is 13 residues long. Germline CDR1 is MNHEY and CDR2 is SVGEGT. The CDR3 spells CARSQSEYNEQFF. The CDR3 bases are TGTGCCCGCAGCCAAAGTGAGTACAATGAGCAGTTCTTC.

The chain links TRBV12-3 or TRBV12-4 to TRBJ2-3; D is unresolved. The CDR3 runs 15 residues. Trimming took 3 bases from V and 2 from J, leaving 12 bases between them. CDR3: CASSLGRVVTDTQYF. The CDR3, as DNA: TGTGCCAGCAGTTTGGGCCGGGTGGTCACAGATACGCAGTATTTT.

This chain joins TRBV18 and TRBJ2-7; D not resolved. With 0 bases removed from V and 6 bases from J, the gap between germline ends came to 9 bases. The germline V gene has CDR1 KGHSH and CDR2 LQKENI. The CDR3 extends over 13 amino acids. DNA of the CDR3: TGTGCCAGCTCACCACCGGCAGACTGCGAGCAGTACTTC. This translates into CASSPPADCEQYF.

This clonotype was seen a handful of times. The V gene is TRBV6-5, the J gene TRBJ1-1, with a tentative D call TRBD1 (5 bases). Germline V gene data show CDR1 as MNHEY and CDR2 as SVGAGI. The CDR3 runs 13 residues. The germline V and J ends were trimmed by 2 bases and 6 bases, with 10 bases remaining between them. The CDR3 nucleotides are TGTGCCAGCAGTTACGCCGGGGGGGCTGAAGCTTTCTTT. It codes for CASSYAGGAEAFF.

The rearrangement uses TRBV7-2 and TRBJ2-3; D uncertain. The CDR3 length is 13 residues. V was pared by 1 base and J by 5 bases, with 7 bases between. CDR1 SGHTA and CDR2 FQGNSA come from the germline V gene. DNA of the CDR3: TGTGCCAGCAGCTTAGGGGCCGAAGATACGCAGTATTTT. As protein: CASSLGAEDTQYF.

This clonotype was seen many times. The chain employs TRBV7-9 and TRBJ1-2, with TRBD1 as a possible D gene (6 bases). The CDR3 length is 14 residues. Germline V gene sequence: CDR1 SEHNR, CDR2 FQNEAQ (reference sequence). Trimming took off 5 bases at V and 2 bases at J, with 12 bases between the two ends. The CDR3 loop is CASSTRQENYGYTF. The CDR3 DNA is TGTGCCAGCAGCACCAGACAGGAAAACTATGGCTACACCTTC. Complete variable domain (other parts from reference TRBV7-9 and TRBJ1-2): DTGVSQNPRHKITKRGQNVTFRCDPISEHNRLYWYRQTLGQGPEFLTYFQNEAQLEKSRLLSDRFSAERPKGSFSTLEIQRTEQGDSAMYLCASSTRQENYGYTFGSGTRLTVV.

This clonotype has at least ten counts. This rearrangement joins TRBV20-1 to TRBJ2-1, with D perhaps being TRBD1 or TRBD2 (6 bases each). CDR1 and CDR2 from the germline V gene are DFQATT and SNEGSKA (reference sequence). The ends were cut back, 6 bases at V and 0 bases at J, with 18 bases in the middle. This CDR3 region has 16 residues. CDR3 bases: TGCAGTGCCAGAACTAGGGGGGCCAGCTCCTACAATGAGCAGTTCTTC. It yields the protein CSARTRGASSYNEQFF.

A few counts support this clonotype. The DNA for the CDR3 is TGTGCCAGCAGTTTAGCCTCGCAGGGACCAGTGGCAGATACGCAGTATTTT. It translates to CASSLASQGPVADTQYF. The chain couples TRBV12-3 or TRBV12-4 to TRBJ2-3, with D perhaps given as TRBD1 or TRBD2 (5 bases each). The ends were cut back, 0 bases at V and 4 bases at J, with 17 bases in the middle. The CDR3 length is 17 residues.

The chain carries TRBV7-2 and TRBJ2-7; D is unclear. The CDR3 length is 11 residues. Trimming took off 7 bases at V and 7 bases at J, with 11 bases between the two ends. The germline V gene encodes CDR1 SGHTA and CDR2 FQGNSA. CDR3 sequence: CASTLKNEQYF. CDR3 sequence (DNA): TGTGCCAGCACCCTTAAAAATGAGCAGTACTTC.

The gene calls are TRBV27 and TRBJ1-2; TRBD1 aligns across 7 bases. Unmatched junction bases numbered 4, after V lost 5 bases and J lost 7 bases. This CDR3 region has 12 residues. CDR1 and CDR2 (germline): MNHEY, SMNVEV (reference sequence). CDR3 region: CASSKTGTGYTF. CDR3 in DNA: TGTGCCAGCAGTAAGACAGGGACTGGCTACACCTTC.

The J gene is TRBJ1-1, the V gene TRBV12-3 or TRBV12-4; no reliable D call. This CDR3 is built from 13 residues. V lost 2 bases to trimming and J lost 9 bases, with 13 bases between them. CDR3 amino acids: CASSLYGGGKAFF. In DNA, the CDR3 is TGTGCCAGCAGTTTATACGGAGGCGGAAAAGCTTTCTTT.

This chain connects TRBV4-3 to TRBJ2-5; no definite D call. Germline CDR1 is LGHNA and CDR2 is YSLEER. Trimming took off 4 bases at V and 3 bases at J, with 9 bases between the two ends. The CDR3 consists of 13 residues. Written as DNA, the CDR3 is TGCGCCAGCAGCCTCCGTCCGGAAGAGACCCAGTACTTC. Translation: CASSLRPEETQYF.

This rearrangement joins TRBV7-2 to TRBJ2-2, with unresolved D. Trimming cost V 4 bases and J 5 bases, with 11 bases left between them. The V gene's germline CDR1 is SGHTA and CDR2 FQGNSA. This CDR3 has 14 amino acids. The CDR3 sequence is CASSSLERTGELFF. DNA of the CDR3: TGTGCCAGCAGCTCCTTAGAGAGGACCGGGGAGCTGTTTTTT.

The table lists this clonotype with a few counts. The CDR3 here is CASSSGIREGSYNEQFF. In DNA, the CDR3 is TGTGCCAGCAGCTCTGGAATCCGGGAGGGCTCCTACAATGAGCAGTTCTTC. The chain couples TRBV5-6 to TRBJ2-1; 8 bases fit TRBD2. The CDR3 has 17 residues. The trim removed 3 bases at V and 0 bases at J, leaving 8 bases unmatched. CDR1 and CDR2 from the germline V gene are SGHDT and YYEEEE.

This chain links TRBV5-1 with TRBJ1-2; D gene uncertain. Trimming cost V 4 bases and J 1 base, with 14 bases left between them. Germline lookup yields CDR1 SGHRS and CDR2 YFSETQ. The CDR3 contains 15 residues. CDR3 amino acids: CASSPAQAVNYGYTF. CDR3 coding DNA: TGCGCCAGCAGCCCCGCCCAAGCAGTTAACTATGGCTACACCTTC.

This clonotype occurred a few times. This chain connects TRBV7-9 to TRBJ1-1; no clear D. Germline V gene data show CDR1 as SEHNR and CDR2 as FQNEAQ (reference sequence). Trimming took 1 base from V and 1 from J, leaving 13 bases between them. The CDR3 contains 16 residues. CDR3 amino acids: CASSLDRIGGNTEAFF. The CDR3 DNA is TGTGCCAGCAGCTTAGATAGGATCGGTGGGAACACTGAAGCTTTCTTT.

V is TRBV12-3 or TRBV12-4 and J is TRBJ2-3; TRBD2 matches at 13 bases. Trimming cost V 7 bases and J 3 bases; bases outside gene matches: 7. This CDR3 spans 16 amino acids. The CDR3 coding sequence is TGTGCCAGCACCAGTACTAGCGGGGGGGTGACAGATACGCAGTATTTT. It yields the protein CASTSTSGGVTDTQYF.

The chain carries TRBV7-8 and TRBJ1-5; TRBD1 agrees at 9 bases. Germline trimming cut 5 bases from V and 0 bases from J; bases unmatched to any gene: 11. Germline V gene data show CDR1 as SGHVS and CDR2 as FQNEAQ. The CDR3 is 18 residues long. The DNA of the CDR3 is TGTGCCAGCAGCCGTTTGGAGGACAGGGGCTATAGCAATCAGCCCCAGCATTTT. This sequence encodes CASSRLEDRGYSNQPQHF.